This T cell receptor (beta chain) was captured in a study of shared clonotypes between healthy human individuals. Study-level information: Samples came from a couple of female and a few male donors aged 18 to 49.

This clone was observed once. Antigen specificity is unknown. The assay was immunoSEQ multiplex PCR, and TCRdb's table has in-frame clones only and misses some. The sample has millions of clones, around nine tenths seen once. Study-wide findings and caveats: Clonotype sharing among donors, it was expected, would be affected by sequencing depth.

Trimming removed 0 bases from V and 6 bases from J, with 16 bases in between. CDR3 length equals 16 residues. Germline V gene sequence: CDR1 LGHNT, CDR2 FRNRAP. The sample consisted of naive CD4+ T cells sorted from blood. Subset reported: CD45RA+ positively selected. V and J are TRBV12-5 and TRBJ2-3; D is perhaps TRBD1 or TRBD2 (5 bases each). The receptor was derived from a man in his late teens or twenties in good health. The CDR3 bases are TGTGCTAGTGGTTTGGTACTTAGGGCCTGGGGGGATACGCAGTATTTT. It encodes CASGLVLRAWGDTQYF.